The 2 T cell receptor beta chains given below trace back to one sample, sequenced in a study of T cell responses to AZD1222 COVID-19 vaccine. Clones were read by immunoSEQ multiplex PCR, and TCRdb kept only the in-frame ones, dropping some. Of more than 150,000 clones detected, 90% appear once; the ten largest clones hold over 1.5%. Sequenced here: peripheral blood, sampled on day 0 of AZD1222 vaccination. Receptor source: an adult in good health.

The V gene is TRBV6-5, the J gene TRBJ2-2, with D possibly being TRBD1 or TRBD2 (5 bases each). Germline V gene sequence: CDR1 MNHEY, CDR2 SVGAGI. CDR3 length: 15 amino acids. Trimming left V 6 bases short and J 5 bases short, with 16 bases between. The CDR3 DNA sequence: TGTGCCAGCAGACCAGGGCAGGGACGGACCGGGGAGCTGTTTTTT. It encodes CASRPGQGRTGELFF.

This chain uses TRBV6-1 with TRBJ2-1, with 7 bases that match TRBD2. Looked up from germline, CDR1 is MNHNS and CDR2 is SASEGT. J lost 4 bases, V lost 3 bases, and 12 bases had no gene match. CDR3 size: 17 residues. The CDR3 spells CASSDWDRSGAYNEQFF. DNA for the CDR3: TGTGCCAGCAGTGACTGGGATAGGAGCGGGGCTTACAATGAGCAGTTCTTC.